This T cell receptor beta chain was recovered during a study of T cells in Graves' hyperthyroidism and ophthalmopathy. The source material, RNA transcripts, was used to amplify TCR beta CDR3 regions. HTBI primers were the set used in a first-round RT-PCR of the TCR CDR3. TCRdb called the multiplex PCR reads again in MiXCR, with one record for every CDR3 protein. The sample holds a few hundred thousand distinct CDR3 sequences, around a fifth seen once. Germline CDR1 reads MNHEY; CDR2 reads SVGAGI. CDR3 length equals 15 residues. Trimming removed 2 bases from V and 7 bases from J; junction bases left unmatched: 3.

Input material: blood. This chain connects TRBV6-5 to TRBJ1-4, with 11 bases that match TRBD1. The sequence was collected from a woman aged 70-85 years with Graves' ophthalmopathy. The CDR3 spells CASSYGGTGGEKLFF. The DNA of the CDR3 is TGTGCCAGCAGTTACGGAGGGACAGGGGGTGAAAAACTGTTTTTT.